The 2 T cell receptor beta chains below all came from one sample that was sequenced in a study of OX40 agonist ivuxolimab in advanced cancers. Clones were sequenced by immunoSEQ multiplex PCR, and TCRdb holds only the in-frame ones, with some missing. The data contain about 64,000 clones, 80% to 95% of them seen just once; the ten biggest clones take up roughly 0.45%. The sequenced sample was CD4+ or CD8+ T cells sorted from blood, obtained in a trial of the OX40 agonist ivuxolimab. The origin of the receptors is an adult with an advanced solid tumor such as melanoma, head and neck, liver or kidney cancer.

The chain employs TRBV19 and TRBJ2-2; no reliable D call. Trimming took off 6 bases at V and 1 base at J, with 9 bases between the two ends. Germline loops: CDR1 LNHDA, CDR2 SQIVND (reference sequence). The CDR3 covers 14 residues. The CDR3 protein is CASRTLGNTGELFF. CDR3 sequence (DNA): TGTGCCAGTAGAACTCTCGGGAACACCGGGGAGCTGTTTTTT.

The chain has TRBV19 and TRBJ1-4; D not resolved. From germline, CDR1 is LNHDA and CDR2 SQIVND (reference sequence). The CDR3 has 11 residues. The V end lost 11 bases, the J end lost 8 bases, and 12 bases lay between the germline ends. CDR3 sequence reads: CASVRGEKLFF. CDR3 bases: TGTGCCTCGGTAAGAGGCGAAAAACTGTTTTTT.